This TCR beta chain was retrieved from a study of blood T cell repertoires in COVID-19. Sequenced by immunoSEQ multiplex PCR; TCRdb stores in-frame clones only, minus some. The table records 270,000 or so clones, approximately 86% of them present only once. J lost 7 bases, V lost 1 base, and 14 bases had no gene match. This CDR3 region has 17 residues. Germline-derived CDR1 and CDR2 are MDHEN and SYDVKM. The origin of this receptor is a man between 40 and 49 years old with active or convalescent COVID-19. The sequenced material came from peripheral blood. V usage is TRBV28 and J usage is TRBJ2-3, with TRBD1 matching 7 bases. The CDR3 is CASSLSGTASPLNTQYF. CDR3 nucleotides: TGTGCCAGCAGTTTATCGGGGACAGCAAGTCCCCTAAATACGCAGTATTTT.